The 28 T cell receptor beta chains listed next were all sequenced from one sample in a study of blood T cell repertoires in COVID-19. Profiling relied on immunoSEQ multiplex PCR, and the TCRdb table lists in-frame clones only, not all of them. This sample has approximately 180,000 clones, with more than 70% found just once. The sample was PBMCs or T cells enriched from blood (not recorded which). These receptor sequences come from a man aged 35-49 years who had recovered from COVID-19.

The chain carries TRBV6-1 and TRBJ2-3; TRBD1 agrees at 7 bases. Losses at the gene ends were 2 bases for V and 4 bases for J; bases not matched to a gene: 15. The CDR3 runs 18 residues. The V gene's germline CDR1 is MNHNS and CDR2 SASEGT. The CDR3 coding sequence is TGTGCCAGCAGTGAAAAGACAGGGAGTCCAGGTCGTCCAGATACGCAGTATTTT. It translates to CASSEKTGSPGRPDTQYF.

To note about this clone: At the DNA level, this CDR3 is encoded by other sequences in the same sample as well. J is TRBJ2-7 and V is TRBV4-1; TRBD1 matches at 9 bases. V dropped 4 bases and J dropped 0; count of bases not matched to a gene: 7. CDR1 and CDR2 (germline): MGHRA, YSYEKL. The CDR3 covers 16 residues. CDR3 sequence: CASSLQGASSSYEQYF. DNA of the CDR3: TGCGCCAGCAGCCTACAGGGGGCTTCCAGCTCCTACGAGCAGTACTTC.

V and J are TRBV29-1 and TRBJ1-1; the match to TRBD1 covers 8 bases. V lost 7 bases, J lost 0 bases, and 13 bases stayed unmatched. CDR3 length: 16 residues. Germline assignment: CDR1 SQVTM and CDR2 ANQGSEA. The CDR3 here is CSGEQATGGMNTEAFF. For the CDR3, the DNA is TGCAGCGGCGAGCAAGCTACAGGGGGAATGAACACTGAAGCTTTCTTT.

J is TRBJ1-6 and V is TRBV27; possibly TRBD1 for D (6 bases). The CDR3 has 14 residues. Germline V CDR1 and CDR2: MNHEY, SMNVEV (reference sequence). Trimming took 6 bases from V and 8 from J, leaving 14 bases between them. For the CDR3, the DNA is TGTGCCAGCAGCCAGTACAGGGCTGATTCACCCCTCCACTTT. Protein product: CASSQYRADSPLHF.

The chain links TRBV10-3 to TRBJ2-1, with TRBD1 matching over 8 bases. J gave up 5 bases and V 3 bases, and 12 bases lay outside the gene matches. There are 17 residues in the CDR3. Germline V gene lookup returns CDR1 ENHRY and CDR2 SYGVKD. The DNA of the CDR3 is TGTGCCATCAGTGACAGTGCGGGTAGGACAGGGCACAATGAGCAGTTCTTC. It translates to CAISDSAGRTGHNEQFF.

The rearrangement uses TRBV27 and TRBJ1-4; D call uncertain. Per the germline V gene, CDR1 is MNHEY and CDR2 is SMNVEV (reference sequence). This CDR3 comprises 15 residues. Trimming took 5 bases from V and 0 from J, leaving 10 bases between them. The DNA for the CDR3 is TGTGCCAGCAGTCCGACTCGAGCAACTAATGAAAAACTGTTTTTT. Encoded protein: CASSPTRATNEKLFF.

The V call is TRBV18, the J call TRBJ1-5; no clear D gene. Between the trimmed V and J ends, which lost 6 bases and 4 bases, there was a span of 10 bases. The CDR3 covers 13 residues. Germline CDR1 is KGHSH and CDR2 is LQKENI. In DNA form, the CDR3 reads TGTGCCAGCTCTGGGCTTCGTAATCAGCCCCAGCATTTT. This sequence encodes CASSGLRNQPQHF.

V and J are TRBV12-3 or TRBV12-4 and TRBJ2-5; TRBD2 is a possible D gene (6 bases). Trimming cost V 5 bases and J 10 bases, with 14 bases left between them. The CDR3 has 12 residues. CDR3 bases: TGTGCCAGCAGTCCGTCCTGGGGGGTCCAGTACTTC. Amino acids: CASSPSWGVQYF.

This clone was counted only a few times. V gene TRBV10-3 combines with J gene TRBJ1-2; no firm D call. The CDR3 length is 12 residues. Germline V CDR1 and CDR2: ENHRY, SYGVKD. V lost 5 bases to trimming and J lost 3 bases, with 7 bases between them. The CDR3 spells CAISPGDYGYTF. In DNA, the CDR3 is TGTGCCATCAGTCCAGGTGACTATGGCTACACCTTC.

This chain links TRBV27 with TRBJ1-5, with unresolved D. Germline CDR1 is MNHEY and CDR2 is SMNVEV (reference sequence). Trimming left V 6 bases short and J 1 base short, with 7 bases between. This CDR3 has 13 amino acids. CDR3 residues: CASSYGSNQPQHF. The CDR3 DNA reads as TGTGCCAGCAGCTACGGGAGCAATCAGCCCCAGCATTTT.

V is TRBV11-3 and J is TRBJ2-2; D ambiguous. V was pared by 8 bases and J by 0 bases, with 10 bases between. Germline V lookup: CDR1 SGHNT, CDR2 YENEEA. The CDR3 covers 14 residues. CDR3 residues: CASAPPANTGELFF. The CDR3 bases are TGTGCCAGCGCCCCCCCGGCGAACACCGGGGAGCTGTTTTTT.

The CDR3 DNA reads TGTGCCATCACCTTGGCAGGAAACTCTGGAAACACCATATATTTT. This translates into CAITLAGNSGNTIYF. This rearrangement joins TRBV10-3 to TRBJ1-3; no reliable D call. Trimming took 7 bases from V and 0 from J, leaving 13 bases between them. The germline gives CDR1 ENHRY, CDR2 SYGVKD. The CDR3 sequence is 15 residues long.

This clone was counted a few times. The rearrangement joins TRBV3-1 (or the pseudogene TRBV3-2) to TRBJ1-4; D gene ambiguous. The CDR3 consists of 15 residues. Trimming removed 0 bases at V and 5 bases at J, with 10 bases between. Germline V gene sequence: CDR1 LGHDT, CDR2 YNNKEL (reference sequence). CDR3 nucleotides: TGTGCCAGCAGCCAAGATCCGGTAGAGAATGAAAAACTGTTTTTT. Protein sequence: CASSQDPVENEKLFF.

The chain has TRBV2 and TRBJ2-7, with D possibly TRBD2 on 6 matching bases. The CDR3 runs to 14 residues. With 4 bases removed from V and 3 bases from J, the gap between germline ends came to 13 bases. Germline V gives CDR1 SNHLY, CDR2 FYNNEI. The CDR3 protein is CASSVGPGGYEQYF. CDR3 coding DNA: TGTGCCAGCAGTGTGGGACCCGGGGGCTACGAGCAGTACTTC.

V gene TRBV12-3 or TRBV12-4 combines with J gene TRBJ1-1, with D possibly TRBD1 on 5 matching bases. This CDR3 contains 13 residues. V was trimmed by 3 bases and J by 10 bases, leaving 15 bases between them. Here the CDR3 reads CASSFLGRDAAFF. DNA for the CDR3: TGTGCCAGCAGTTTCTTGGGGCGGGATGCAGCTTTCTTT.

The gene calls are TRBV9 and TRBJ1-6; the match to TRBD1 covers 11 bases. This CDR3 spans 15 amino acids. J was trimmed by 6 bases and V by 4 bases; bases with no gene match: 3. Germline CDR1 reads SGDLS; CDR2 reads YYNGEE. The CDR3 DNA reads TGTGCCAGCAGCCATGGGACAGGGGGTAATTCACCCCTCCACTTT. Encoded protein: CASSHGTGGNSPLHF.

CDR3 in DNA: TGTGCCAGCAGCTCTATGGACAGGGCTGAGGAGACCCAGTACTTC. This encodes CASSSMDRAEETQYF. V usage is TRBV11-3 and J usage is TRBJ2-5; the match to TRBD1 covers 8 bases. This CDR3 comprises 15 residues. The ends lost 4 bases at V and 5 bases at J; junction bases unmatched: 9. Germline CDR1 reads SGHNT; CDR2 reads YENEEA.

V and J are TRBV28 and TRBJ1-2; 9 bases are shared with TRBD1. Looked up from germline, CDR1 is MDHEN and CDR2 is SYDVKM. Germline trimming cut 8 bases from V and 4 bases from J; bases unmatched to any gene: 5. The CDR3 is 13 amino acids. CDR3 sequence: CASSGTGIYGYTF. The CDR3 DNA reads as TGTGCCAGCTCCGGGACAGGGATCTATGGCTACACCTTC.

This sequence joins TRBV12-2 and TRBJ2-7; TRBD2 is taken as the D call from the table, unchecked against the DNA. TRBV12-2 is described as a pseudogene. The CDR3 length is 15 residues. CDR3 amino acids: CASRPRPGLNYEQYF. In DNA, the CDR3 is TGTGCAAGTCGCCCCCGCCCTGGACTTAACTACGAGCAGTACTTC.

The chain's CDR3 is CASSHRDRGTNEKLFF. The DNA of the CDR3 is TGTGCCAGCAGCCACCGGGACAGAGGAACTAATGAAAAACTGTTTTTT. The rearrangement joins TRBV16 to TRBJ1-4, with 7 bases lining up with TRBD1. CDR3 length equals 16 residues. CDR1 is KGHSY, CDR2 FQNENV, per germline. V shed 3 bases, J shed 1 base, and the junction held 5 bases outside the gene matches.

The rearrangement joins TRBV5-1 to TRBJ2-7; 7 bases fit TRBD1. Germline lookup yields CDR1 SGHRS and CDR2 YFSETQ. The CDR3 contains 14 residues. V lost 0 bases and J lost 5; bases outside the gene matches: 5. The CDR3 protein is CASSLGQGPHEQYF. The CDR3 DNA reads as TGCGCCAGCAGCTTGGGACAGGGTCCCCACGAGCAGTACTTC.

The chain combines TRBV19 with TRBJ2-4; weak D call: TRBD2 (5 bases). The length of the CDR3 is 15 residues. The germline CDR1 and CDR2 sequences are LNHDA and SQIVND (reference sequence). Trimming shortened V by 5 bases and J by 4 bases, and 15 bases separated the two germline ends. The CDR3 DNA is TGTGCCAGTAGTCCCCGATCAAGGAGGAAAAACATTCAGTACTTC. Translated: CASSPRSRRKNIQYF.

This chain uses TRBV30 with TRBJ1-4; 7 nucleotides line up with TRBD1. Germline values: CDR1 GTSNPN, CDR2 SVGIG (reference sequence). The V and J ends lost 0 bases and 5 bases, in that order; junction bases with no gene match: 3. The CDR3 totals 14 residues. The CDR3 protein is CAWSVGTANEKLFF. CDR3 bases: TGTGCCTGGAGTGTCGGGACAGCGAATGAAAAACTGTTTTTT.

This sequence joins TRBV19 and TRBJ1-5; tentative D call: TRBD1 (5 bases). CDR1 is LNHDA, CDR2 SQIVND, per germline (reference sequence). The CDR3 extends over 15 amino acids. Trimming shortened V by 7 bases and J by 4 bases, and 17 bases separated the two germline ends. The CDR3 DNA is TGTGCCAGTAACCCGGGGGTCGCTTTTAATCAGCCCCAGCATTTT. This encodes CASNPGVAFNQPQHF.

The DNA for the CDR3 is TGTGCCAGCAGCGCAGGACAACAGCCCAATCAGCCCCAGCATTTT. It codes for CASSAGQQPNQPQHF. The J gene is TRBJ1-5, the V gene TRBV9, with a possible D match to TRBD1 (5 bases). Trimming stripped 3 bases from V and 3 bases from J, with 13 bases between. The germline CDR1 and CDR2 sequences are SGDLS and YYNGEE. The CDR3 has 15 amino acids.

This clone was recorded only once. The chain is built from TRBV7-9 and TRBJ2-1, with 7 bases identical to TRBD1. V shed 7 bases and J 4 bases; nucleotides not matched to a gene: 7. Germline CDR1 and CDR2: SEHNR and FQNEAQ (reference sequence). CDR3 length equals 14 residues. CDR3 DNA: TGTGCCAGCACCTTGGGGACAGTTTACAATGAGCAGTTCTTC. This translates into CASTLGTVYNEQFF.

A few counts support this clone. The chain couples TRBV18 to TRBJ1-2; D gene uncertain. This CDR3 contains 14 residues. Between the trimmed V and J ends, which lost 4 bases and 11 bases, there was a span of 20 bases. CDR1 and CDR2 from the germline V gene are KGHSH and LQKENI. CDR3 DNA: TGTGCCAGCTCACTAGAGGAGGGAACTAAGTCTTACACCTTC. Translating gives CASSLEEGTKSYTF.

This rearrangement joins TRBV5-1 to TRBJ1-6; D perhaps matches TRBD1 (6 bases). The germline V gene encodes CDR1 SGHRS and CDR2 YFSETQ. Trimming took off 4 bases at V and 8 bases at J, with 19 bases between the two ends. This CDR3 contains 16 residues. As DNA, the CDR3 is TGCGCCAGCAGCCATAACAGGGCGGGGGTGGATTCACCCCTCCACTTT. Translating it yields CASSHNRAGVDSPLHF.